This T cell receptor beta chain derives from a study of identical twins. Findings and caveats of the study: The models gave estimates that fell short of the out-of-frame TCR alpha sharing seen in monozygotic twins.

CDR1 MNHEY and CDR2 SMNVEV come from the germline V gene (reference sequence). The CDR3 contains 14 residues. With 2 bases removed from V and 2 bases from J, the gap between germline ends came to 9 bases. Template switching, a step in the protocol, added a universal primer site, and cDNA carried unique molecular identifiers. TCRdb reprocessed the 5' RACE reads with MiXCR, giving one entry per CDR3 protein. The sample lists hundreds of thousands of distinct CDR3 sequences, approximately 8.5% occurring once. About this clonotype: Its antigen is not identified.

This same sample was also taken into another study, of yellow fever vaccine responses in identical twins. From that study: Reportedly, twins showed a vaccine T cell response that looked partly convergent and partly personalized.

The rearrangement joins TRBV27 to TRBJ1-1; tentative D call: TRBD1 (6 bases). Sample: memory (CD45RO+) T cells sorted from blood. This clonotype originated in a woman aged 18-30 years in good health. The CDR3 protein is CASSLQGFNTEAFF. CDR3 DNA: TGTGCCAGCAGTTTACAGGGGTTTAACACTGAAGCTTTCTTT.